These 17 T cell receptor beta chains were sequenced from one sample in a study of T cell clonality in common variable immunodeficiency. For these TCRs, the target antigens are not known. TCRdb's table, derived via immunoSEQ multiplex PCR, lists solely in-frame clones and lacks some. In total the sample includes around 33,000 clones, none of them seen once. Findings and caveats of the study: Reportedly, TCR beta sequences from common variable immunodeficiency showed fewer deletions and N-nucleotide insertions.

The specimen sequenced was peripheral blood mononuclear cells. The receptors here all came from a human donor with common variable immunodeficiency.

This clone was counted ten times or more. The read gets to within 3 residues of the CDR3 end, and the germline J gene fills in the rest. The rearrangement links TRBV4-1 to TRBJ2-7; D might be TRBD1 (6 bases). The germline V and J ends were trimmed by 4 bases and 3 bases, with 13 bases remaining between them. This CDR3 spans 14 amino acids. The germline gives CDR1 MGHRA, CDR2 YSYEKL. The CDR3 spells CASSPTTGNYEQYF. The CDR3 bases that were read are TGCGCCAGCAGCCCTACTACAGGGAACTACGAG.

This clone showed up just a few times. The read is 3 residues too short to cover the CDR3 end, so that end is filled in from the germline J gene. The chain uses TRBV20-1 and TRBJ2-7; 8 bases are shared with TRBD2. The CDR3 sequence is 15 residues long. Germline CDR1 is DFQATT and CDR2 is SNEGSKA (reference sequence). After removal of 6 bases from V and 3 bases from J, the junction contained 13 bases not matched to a gene. This CDR3 reads CSAREPGTSLYEQYF. The sequenced part of the CDR3 DNA is TGCAGTGCCCGAGAGCCCGGGACTAGTCTCTACGAG.

This clone has a count of ten or more. The part of the CDR3 DNA that was read is TGTGCCATCAGTGAAAGGGGTAGGAACACTGAA. Translation gives CAISERGRNTE. The full CDR3 sequence reads CAISERGRNTEAFF. V usage is TRBV10-3 and J usage is TRBJ1-1; D possibly corresponds to TRBD1 (5 bases). The CDR3 extends 3 residues past the end of the read, so its final part is completed from the germline J gene. This CDR3 region has 14 residues. V lost 3 bases, J lost 1 base, and 9 bases lay in between. CDR1 is ENHRY and CDR2 is SYGVKD in the germline V gene.

This clone was seen more than once but under ten times. Coverage ceases 3 residues before the CDR3 finishes, and the germline J gene fills in the end. This chain connects TRBV7-8 to TRBJ2-1, with 7 bases fitting TRBD1. Trimming removed 5 bases from V and 4 bases from J; junction bases left unmatched: 8. Germline-derived CDR1 and CDR2 are SGHVS and FQNEAQ. The CDR3 is made up of 15 amino acids. The CDR3 sequence is CASSLGTALYNEQFF. CDR3 DNA, as far as it was read: TGTGCCAGCAGCCTGGGGACAGCTTTATACAATGAG.

There are a few counts of this clone. The sequence runs out 3 residues before the end of the CDR3; the remainder is reconstructed from the germline J gene. This chain links TRBV5-1 with TRBJ2-5, with 8 positions matching TRBD2. J gave up 4 bases and V 0 bases, and 2 bases lay outside the gene matches. This CDR3 is 14 amino acids long. Germline V gene data show CDR1 as SGHRS and CDR2 as YFSETQ. The CDR3: CASSLGLARETQYF. The DNA read from the CDR3 is TGCGCCAGCAGCTTGGGACTAGCGAGAGAGACC.

As for this clone: Read sequence stops 3 residues before the CDR3 end, and the germline J gene provides the missing end. The chain joins TRBV20-1 to TRBJ2-1, with 9 bases identical to TRBD2. Germline values: CDR1 DFQATT, CDR2 SNEGSKA (reference sequence). J lost 0 bases, V lost 5 bases, and 14 bases had no gene match. The CDR3 length is 18 residues. CDR3 DNA (partial): TGCAGTGCTCCCGGGAAGGAGCTAGCGGGACCCTCCTACAATGAG. This translates into CSAPGKELAGPSYNE. Given in full, the CDR3 is CSAPGKELAGPSYNEQFF.

This clone was found many times. Read sequence stops 3 residues before the CDR3 end, and the germline J gene provides the missing end. The chain carries TRBV5-4 and TRBJ1-2; TRBD1 matches 8 bases. After removal of 4 bases from V and 4 bases from J, the junction contained 6 bases not matched to a gene. Germline-derived CDR1 and CDR2 are SGHNT and YYREEE (reference sequence). The CDR3 is made up of 14 amino acids. CDR3 amino acids: CASSAGGAGYGYTF. Partial CDR3 DNA: TGTGCCAGCAGCGCAGGGGGCGCGGGCTATGGC.

Note on this clone: The read falls 3 residues short of the CDR3 end, and the missing part is taken from the germline J gene. V and J are TRBV20-1 and TRBJ2-7; 8 bases line up with TRBD2. CDR3 length: 17 residues. The V gene end was trimmed by 0 bases and the J gene end by 3 bases; junction bases not matched to a gene: 13. The germline V gene encodes CDR1 DFQATT and CDR2 SNEGSKA (reference sequence). CDR3 amino acids: CSAREGLAGYKFYEQYF. The part of the CDR3 DNA that was read is TGCAGTGCTAGAGAGGGTCTAGCGGGTTACAAGTTCTACGAG.

The table lists this clone with many counts. The CDR3 end falls 3 residues outside the read, so it is completed with the germline J gene. This chain links TRBV10-3 with TRBJ1-5; D not resolved. CDR1 ENHRY and CDR2 SYGVKD come from the germline V gene. The CDR3 contains 13 residues. V shed 4 bases and J shed 3 bases, with 7 bases lying between them. CDR3: CAISGAYNQPQHF. The part of the CDR3 DNA that was read is TGTGCCATCAGTGGGGCCTACAATCAGCCC.

This clone has a count of ten or more. The observed sequence ends 3 residues before the CDR3 terminus, with the missing tail filled in from the germline J gene. J is TRBJ1-6 and V is TRBV5-1, with D possibly TRBD1 on 6 matching bases. V was cut by 0 bases and J by 8 bases, with 9 bases left in between. Germline loops: CDR1 SGHRS, CDR2 YFSETQ. CDR3 length: 14 residues. CDR3 protein: CASSLDRVDSPLHF. CDR3 DNA, as far as it was read: TGCGCCAGCAGCTTGGACAGGGTTGATTCACCC.

The table lists this clone with many counts. The CDR3 goes on 3 residues after the read ends, and that part is filled in from the germline J gene. The chain combines TRBV19 with TRBJ2-3; 8 bases are a match to TRBD2. CDR1 LNHDA and CDR2 SQIVND come from the germline V gene (reference sequence). This CDR3 spans 15 amino acids. V shed 6 bases, J shed 0 bases, and the junction held 5 bases outside the gene matches. The CDR3 bases that were read are TGTGCCAGTAGACAAACTAGCGGCAGCACAGATACG. It specifies CASRQTSGSTDT. The whole CDR3 sequence reads CASRQTSGSTDTQYF.

This clone was counted ten times or more. The read ends 3 residues early relative to the CDR3; the germline J gene fills the gap. V gene TRBV20-1 combines with J gene TRBJ1-2; tentatively, D is TRBD1 (6 bases). Germline V gene sequence: CDR1 DFQATT, CDR2 SNEGSKA (reference sequence). CDR3 size: 15 residues. Trimming stripped 5 bases from V and 2 bases from J, with 18 bases between. CDR3 residues: CSAQILGGGNYGYTF. The covered CDR3 bases are TGCAGTGCTCAAATACTAGGGGGGGGCAACTATGGC.

On this clone: From the germline J gene comes the end of the CDR3, since the read stops 3 residues before it. The J gene is TRBJ2-3, the V gene TRBV19; TRBD2 matches at 12 bases. J lost 0 bases, V lost 3 bases, and 13 bases had no gene match. The CDR3 sequence is 20 residues long. CDR1 is LNHDA, CDR2 SQIVND, per germline (reference sequence). CDR3 residues: CASSISRRLAGDLSTDTQYF. The sequenced part of the CDR3 DNA is TGTGCCAGTAGTATCAGTCGGAGACTAGCGGGAGACCTTAGCACAGATACG.

This clone was detected ten times or more. The read finishes 3 residues shy of the CDR3 end, and the germline J gene is used to complete it. The chain links TRBV28 to TRBJ2-7, with 7 positions matching TRBD1. The trim removed 3 bases at V and 4 bases at J, leaving 6 bases unmatched. Per the germline V gene, CDR1 is MDHEN and CDR2 is SYDVKM. The length of the CDR3 is 14 residues. The chain's CDR3 is CASSFLSQGYEQYF. Partial CDR3 DNA: TGTGCCAGCAGTTTCTTGTCACAGGGGTACGAG.

This clone was found many times. The CDR3 goes on 3 residues after the read ends, and that part is filled in from the germline J gene. V gene TRBV19 combines with J gene TRBJ1-1; D not resolved. V was clipped by 4 bases and J by 0 bases, with 12 bases between them. The CDR3 is 15 amino acids. In germline, CDR1 is LNHDA, CDR2 SQIVND (reference sequence). Incomplete CDR3 DNA: TGTGCCAGTAGTAAGCGCGGGTACCTGAACACTGAA. The encoded protein is CASSKRGYLNTE. Given in full, the CDR3 is CASSKRGYLNTEAFF.

The table lists this clone with many counts. Incomplete CDR3 DNA: TGTGCCAGTAGTATAAGGGCAGTCAGAGAGACC. Amino acids: CASSIRAVRET. The whole CDR3 reads CASSIRAVRETLHF. The chain is built from TRBV19 and TRBJ1-6; D unresolved. The read gets to within 3 residues of the CDR3 end, and the germline J gene fills in the rest. Germline V gives CDR1 LNHDA, CDR2 SQIVND (reference sequence). The CDR3 contains 14 residues.

Relative to its sample, this clone is medium-sized. Read data end 3 residues before the CDR3 end; the end is taken from the germline J gene. The V call is TRBV7-9, the J call TRBJ1-1; D unclear. V lost 6 bases and J 7 bases, leaving 9 bases between the germline ends. Germline V gives CDR1 SEHNR, CDR2 FQNEAQ (reference sequence). The CDR3 has 11 residues. The CDR3 is CASRIKGEAFF. The part of the CDR3 DNA that was read is TGTGCCAGCAGGATAAAGGGTGAA. Filled out from reference TRBV7-9 and TRBJ1-1, the complete variable domain reads DTGVSQNPRHKITKRGQNVTFRCDPISEHNRLYWYRQTLGQGPEFLTYFQNEAQLEKSRLLSDRFSAERPKGSFSTLEIQRTEQGDSAMYLCASRIKGEAFFGQGTRLTVV.